What follows are 14 T cell receptor beta chains derived from one specimen sequenced in a study of T-cell reconstitution after alpha-beta-depleted transplantation in children. Unique molecular identifiers featured in how the TCRbeta library was prepared. Each CDR3 protein is one row after TCRdb ran MiXCR on the PCR reads. The sample carries roughly 570,000 distinct CDR3 sequences, 27% recorded once. The material sequenced was PBMCs, taken before TCRalphabeta/CD19-depleted stem cell transplant. The receptors stem from a boy in the first two years of life with Wiskott-Aldrich syndrome, due to receive a stem cell transplant.

This clonotype has only a few counts. The genes are TRBV27 and TRBJ1-3, with D possibly matching TRBD1 (6 bases). The CDR3 contains 18 residues. CDR1 is MNHEY and CDR2 is SMNVEV in the germline V gene (reference sequence). V lost 5 bases, J lost 0 bases, and 20 bases lay in between. The CDR3 is CASSAGTPLPLSGNTIYF. Written as DNA, the CDR3 is TGTGCCAGCAGTGCAGGGACACCGCTTCCACTCTCTGGAAACACCATATATTTT.

This chain uses TRBV5-1 with TRBJ1-1; TRBD1 is a possible D gene (6 bases). Germline values: CDR1 SGHRS, CDR2 YFSETQ. The CDR3 sequence is 16 residues long. Trimming removed 0 bases from V and 6 bases from J, with 18 bases in between. Written as DNA, the CDR3 is TGCGCCAGCAGCTTGGCCCAAACAGGGCCCGGCGCTGAAGCTTTCTTT. Translation: CASSLAQTGPGAEAFF.

This chain uses TRBV7-6 with TRBJ2-3; 7 bases map to TRBD2. The germline V gene has CDR1 SGHVS and CDR2 FNYEAQ. The CDR3 extends over 17 amino acids. V lost 6 bases and J lost 0; bases outside the gene matches: 12. This CDR3 reads CASRRPSGLYSTDTQYF. In DNA, the CDR3 is TGTGCCAGCAGGCGGCCTAGCGGCCTTTATAGCACAGATACGCAGTATTTT.

V is TRBV4-1 and J is TRBJ2-2; unclear D gene. Germline-derived CDR1 and CDR2 are MGHRA and YSYEKL. The CDR3 length is 13 residues. V was trimmed by 10 bases and J by 0 bases, leaving 9 bases between them. The CDR3 DNA follows: TGCGCCATCTTCGACGCGAACACCGGGGAGCTGTTTTTT. Its translation: CAIFDANTGELFF.

The rearrangement links TRBV27 to TRBJ2-1; D tentatively reads TRBD1 or TRBD2 (5 bases each). The germline V gene encodes CDR1 MNHEY and CDR2 SMNVEV (reference sequence). Trimming shortened V by 5 bases and J by 8 bases, and 19 bases separated the two germline ends. The CDR3 is 15 amino acids. CDR3 sequence (DNA): TGTGCCAGCAGTAAACGGGACGGGGCAAGGGATGAGCAGTTCTTC. As protein: CASSKRDGARDEQFF.

This clonotype showed up just once. At one end, the junction sequence differs from germline, possibly due to a read error. The CDR3 here is CARSFAGVGGELFF. CDR3 in DNA: TGTGCCCGCAGTTTTGCAGGGGTTGGCGGGGAGCTGTTTTTT. The gene calls are TRBV12-3 or TRBV12-4 and TRBJ2-2, with D tentatively TRBD1 (6 bases). The CDR3 consists of 14 residues.

This clonotype was seen a handful of times. V gene TRBV7-9 combines with J gene TRBJ1-1; D is ambiguous. The germline V and J ends were trimmed by 5 bases and 4 bases, with 8 bases remaining between them. This CDR3 has 12 amino acids. The germline V gene has CDR1 SEHNR and CDR2 FQNEAQ (reference sequence). The CDR3 protein is CASSIYSTEAFF. The CDR3 nucleotides are TGTGCCAGCAGCATTTATAGCACTGAAGCTTTCTTT.

The V gene is TRBV12-3 or TRBV12-4, the J gene TRBJ2-1, with 7 bases matching TRBD2. The CDR3 has 14 amino acids. With 1 base clipped from V and 6 bases from J, the junction kept 3 bases outside the gene matches. The DNA for the CDR3 is TGTGCCAGCAGTTTAGGAAGCGGGGTCAATGAGCAGTTCTTC. Protein: CASSLGSGVNEQFF.

The CDR3 is CASSQEGLAYNEQFF. CDR3 sequence (DNA): TGTGCCAGCAGCCAGGAGGGTCTGGCCTACAATGAGCAGTTCTTC. The gene calls are TRBV27 and TRBJ2-1; the D gene is possibly TRBD2 (6 bases). In germline, CDR1 is MNHEY, CDR2 SMNVEV (reference sequence). This CDR3 comprises 15 residues. V was trimmed by 6 bases and J by 2 bases, leaving 14 bases between them.

This clonotype showed up just a few times. V gene TRBV9 combines with J gene TRBJ2-1; TRBD1 aligns across 7 bases. The CDR3 is 15 residues long. The germline V gene has CDR1 SGDLS and CDR2 YYNGEE. V lost 4 bases and J lost 5; bases outside the gene matches: 9. The CDR3 DNA is TGTGCCAGCAGCTTAAGGACAGGAGTAAACAATGAGCAGTTCTTC. Protein sequence: CASSLRTGVNNEQFF. Together with reference TRBV9 and TRBJ2-1, the CDR3 gives the full variable domain: DSGVTQTPKHLITATGQRVTLRCSPRSGDLSVYWYQQSLDQGLQFLIQYYNGEERAKGNILERFSAQQFPDLHSELNLSSLELGDSALYFCASSLRTGVNNEQFFGPGTRLTVL.

This clonotype appeared a few times. This rearrangement joins TRBV18 to TRBJ2-7; the D gene is possibly TRBD2 (6 bases). V dropped 3 bases and J dropped 6 bases, with 12 bases sitting between them. Germline CDR1 KGHSH, CDR2 LQKENI. The CDR3 contains 13 residues. In nucleotides, the CDR3 is TGTGCCAGCTCACCCGGATTGGAGGGCGAGCAGTACTTC. It is translated as CASSPGLEGEQYF.

The chain is built from TRBV9 and TRBJ2-7, with a tentative D call TRBD1 (5 bases). Deletions cut 0 bases from V and 7 bases from J, with 14 bases between. The CDR3 extends over 14 amino acids. CDR1 SGDLS and CDR2 YYNGEE come from the germline V gene. CDR3 sequence reads: CASSVGTLMGEQYF. The CDR3 coding sequence is TGTGCCAGCAGCGTAGGGACACTTATGGGGGAGCAGTACTTC. Based on the CDR3 plus reference TRBV9 and TRBJ2-7, the full variable domain is DSGVTQTPKHLITATGQRVTLRCSPRSGDLSVYWYQQSLDQGLQFLIQYYNGEERAKGNILERFSAQQFPDLHSELNLSSLELGDSALYFCASSVGTLMGEQYFGPGTRLTVT.

This clonotype was recorded a few times. The rearrangement links TRBV10-3 to TRBJ2-5; TRBD2 might be the D (5 bases). Trimming removed 1 base from V and 2 bases from J, with 5 bases in between. From germline, CDR1 is ENHRY and CDR2 SYGVKD. The CDR3 has 13 residues. The CDR3 protein is CAISEWEQETQYF. CDR3 in DNA: TGTGCCATCAGTGAGTGGGAGCAAGAGACCCAGTACTTC.

This clonotype was detected only a few times. The chain couples TRBV29-1 to TRBJ1-1; no reliable D call. In germline, CDR1 is SQVTM, CDR2 ANQGSEA. V was shortened by 2 bases and J by 4 bases, with 8 bases between the two germline ends. This CDR3 region has 12 residues. The chain's CDR3 is CSVERSGTEAFF. The CDR3 region has the DNA TGCAGCGTTGAAAGATCGGGCACTGAAGCTTTCTTT.